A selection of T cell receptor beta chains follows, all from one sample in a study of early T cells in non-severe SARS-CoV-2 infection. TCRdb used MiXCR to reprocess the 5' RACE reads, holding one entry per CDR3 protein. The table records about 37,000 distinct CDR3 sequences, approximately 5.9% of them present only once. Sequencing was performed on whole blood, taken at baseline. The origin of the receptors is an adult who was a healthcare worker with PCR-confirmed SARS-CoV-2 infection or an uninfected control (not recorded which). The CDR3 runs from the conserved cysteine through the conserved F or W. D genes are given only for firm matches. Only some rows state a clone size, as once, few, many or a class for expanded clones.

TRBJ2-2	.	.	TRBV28	CASTDRGELFF	TGTGCCAGCACCGACAGGGGGGAGCTGTTTTTT
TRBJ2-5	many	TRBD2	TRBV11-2	CASSPRGLAAQETQYF	TGTGCCAGCAGCCCGAGGGGACTAGCGGCACAAGAGACCCAGTACTTC
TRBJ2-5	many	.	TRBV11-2	CASSLVETQYF	TGTGCCAGCAGCTTAGTGGAGACCCAGTACTTC
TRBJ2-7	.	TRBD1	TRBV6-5	CASTPFLGTGDNEQYF	TGTGCCAGCACCCCCTTTTTGGGGACAGGGGATAACGAGCAGTACTTC
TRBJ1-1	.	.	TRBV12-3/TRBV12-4	CASSVNGWEAFF	TGTGCCAGCAGTGTAAACGGCTGGGAAGCTTTCTTT
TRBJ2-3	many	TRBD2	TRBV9	CASSPTSGGDTQYF	TGTGCCAGCAGCCCGACTAGCGGGGGGGATACGCAGTATTTT
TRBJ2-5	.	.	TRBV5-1	CASSPTGSWETQYF	TGCGCCAGCAGTCCAACAGGGAGCTGGGAGACCCAGTACTTC
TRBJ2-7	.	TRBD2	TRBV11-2	CASSFGLAGYEQYF	TGTGCCAGCAGCTTCGGACTAGCGGGATACGAGCAGTACTTC
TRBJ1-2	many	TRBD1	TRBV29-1	CSGGQALYGYTF	TGCAGCGGGGGACAGGCTCTGTATGGCTACACCTTC
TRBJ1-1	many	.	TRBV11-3	CASSPRTAGPTEAFF	TGTGCCAGCAGCCCCAGGACCGCCGGACCCACTGAAGCTTTCTTT
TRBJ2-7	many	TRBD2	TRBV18	CASSPPAGDHEQYF	TGTGCCAGCTCACCTCCGGCGGGGGACCACGAGCAGTACTTC
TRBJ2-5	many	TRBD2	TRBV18	CASSTGTIFQETQYF	TGTGCCAGCTCAACCGGGACTATTTTCCAAGAGACCCAGTACTTC
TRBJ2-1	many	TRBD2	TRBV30	CASTGTTDYNEQFF	TGTGCCTCAACCGGGACTACGGACTACAATGAGCAGTTCTTC
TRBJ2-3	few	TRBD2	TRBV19	CASSATRAGVSDTQYF	TGTGCCAGTAGTGCCACTAGGGCGGGAGTTTCAGATACGCAGTATTTT